The next 17 T cell receptor beta chains were all read from a single sample in a study of beta chain features in type 1 diabetes. Their antigens are not known. Findings and caveats of the study: Significant though moderate, a shortening of TCRB CDR3s appeared in all four CD4+ subsets of Type 1 diabetes patients.

The entirety of the isolated RNA underwent reverse transcription, so expressed TCRB transcripts were sequenced. The assay was immunoSEQ multiplex PCR, and TCRdb's table has in-frame clones only and misses some. The data contain around 710,000 clones, 9.5% to 15% of them singletons. Material for sequencing was naive CD4+ T cells from blood. The receptors come from a man aged 30-40 years with type 1 diabetes.

This clone was counted between two and nine times. The chain employs TRBV4-2 and TRBJ2-3; tentative D call: TRBD2 (8 bases). Germline CDR1 LGHNA, CDR2 YNFKEQ. The CDR3 length is 16 residues. Trimming removed 4 bases at V and 2 bases at J, with 16 bases between. In DNA form, the CDR3 reads TGTGCCAGCAGCCCTCGGGAGGGACAGCACACAGATACGCAGTATTTT. Translated, it gives CASSPREGQHTDTQYF.

This clone was recorded a few times. The J gene is TRBJ2-4, the V gene TRBV11-1, with 7 positions matching TRBD2. Trimming cost V 1 base and J 6 bases; bases outside gene matches: 0. The CDR3 runs to 13 residues. Germline V lookup: CDR1 SGHAT, CDR2 FQDESV (reference sequence). The CDR3 loop reads CASSLGGGNIQYF. DNA of the CDR3: TGTGCCAGCAGCTTAGGCGGGGGAAACATTCAGTACTTC.

J is TRBJ2-3 and V is TRBV5-8, with D possibly matching TRBD1 (6 bases). Per germline, CDR1 SGHTS and CDR2 YDEGEE. The CDR3 loop spans 14 amino acids. Trimming took off 2 bases at V and 5 bases at J, with 12 bases between the two ends. For the CDR3, the DNA is TGTGCCAGCAGCTTACAGGGTGAAAGAGATACGCAGTATTTT. It encodes CASSLQGERDTQYF.

In this sample, this clone turned up a few times. This chain joins TRBV7-9 and TRBJ1-2, with D hard to call. Per germline, CDR1 SEHNR and CDR2 FQNEAQ (reference sequence). V shed 5 bases and J shed 6 bases, with 16 bases lying between them. This CDR3 has 14 residues. DNA for the CDR3: TGTGCCAGCAGCCCCCCCGAGAGACGAAATGGCTACACCTTC. Translated, it gives CASSPPERRNGYTF.

This clone has more than one count but fewer than ten. The chain couples TRBV27 to TRBJ1-6; D unresolved. The CDR3 length is 11 residues. The V end lost 8 bases, the J end lost 10 bases, and 9 bases lay between the germline ends. CDR1 and CDR2 from the germline V gene are MNHEY and SMNVEV (reference sequence). The CDR3 is CASGPRSPLHF. The CDR3 DNA reads as TGTGCCAGCGGCCCGAGGTCACCCCTCCACTTT.

The rearrangement uses TRBV7-2 and TRBJ1-6, with D tentatively TRBD1 (6 bases). Germline loops: CDR1 SGHTA, CDR2 FQGNSA. V was cut by 4 bases and J by 9 bases, with 16 bases left in between. The CDR3 spans 15 residues. The chain's CDR3 is CASSSLGQSFSPLHF. DNA for the CDR3: TGTGCCAGCAGCTCATTAGGACAGTCCTTTTCACCCCTCCACTTT.

The chain recombines TRBV29-1 with TRBJ2-1; the D gene is possibly TRBD1 (5 bases). The CDR3 is 14 amino acids. Germline V gives CDR1 SQVTM, CDR2 ANQGSEA. Trimming took off 4 bases at V and 3 bases at J, with 13 bases between the two ends. The CDR3 protein is CSVGRTSNYNEQFF. The CDR3 DNA follows: TGCAGCGTTGGAAGGACATCTAACTACAATGAGCAGTTCTTC.

This clone was observed a few times. J is TRBJ2-5 and V is TRBV7-2; TRBD2 matches 11 bases. With V trimmed by 7 bases and J by 2 bases, 6 bases remained unmatched. The CDR3 loop spans 15 amino acids. Germline values: CDR1 SGHTA, CDR2 FQGNSA. The CDR3 here is CASTSGLAVQETQYF. The DNA of the CDR3 is TGTGCCAGCACCTCGGGACTAGCGGTACAAGAGACCCAGTACTTC.

V usage is TRBV30 and J usage is TRBJ2-3, with D perhaps matching TRBD1 (6 bases). The ends were cut back, 3 bases at V and 2 bases at J, with 12 bases in the middle. Per the germline V gene, CDR1 is GTSNPN and CDR2 is SVGIG (reference sequence). CDR3 length: 14 residues. In DNA, the CDR3 is TGTGCCTGGAGGAGGACAGTGCCCACAGATACGCAGTATTTT. This translates into CAWRRTVPTDTQYF.

The chain carries TRBV27 and TRBJ1-2; D is unclear. Looked up from germline, CDR1 is MNHEY and CDR2 is SMNVEV (reference sequence). The CDR3 is made up of 14 amino acids. Deletions cut 2 bases from V and 5 bases from J, with 12 bases between. This CDR3 reads CASSLQAGPYGYTF. The DNA for the CDR3 is TGTGCCAGCAGTTTACAAGCAGGACCTTATGGCTACACCTTC.

This sequence joins TRBV11-2 and TRBJ1-3; 7 bases fit TRBD1. CDR1 and CDR2 from the germline V gene are SGHAT and FQNNGV. This CDR3 contains 15 residues. With 3 bases clipped from V and 7 bases from J, the junction kept 9 bases outside the gene matches. The CDR3, as DNA: TGTGCCAGCAGCTTGGGACAGTCTTCGGGGAACACCATATATTTT. Residues: CASSLGQSSGNTIYF.

The chain uses TRBV29-1 and TRBJ2-3; the D gene is possibly TRBD2 (5 bases). The V gene lost 4 bases and the J gene lost 2 bases, with 22 bases spanning the gap. The CDR3 is 17 residues long. The germline gives CDR1 SQVTM, CDR2 ANQGSEA. CDR3 sequence (DNA): TGCAGCGTTGCTCCTTTCGTCCCGCTAGCCGACACAGATACGCAGTATTTT. This codes for CSVAPFVPLADTDTQYF.

The gene calls are TRBV7-2 and TRBJ2-4; 11 bases are shared with TRBD1. Germline V gives CDR1 SGHTA, CDR2 FQGNSA. This CDR3 has 16 amino acids. J lost 6 bases, V lost 5 bases, and 9 bases had no gene match. DNA for the CDR3: TGTGCCAGCAGCCCTTGGACAGGGGGCGATGGAAACATTCAGTACTTC. Protein product: CASSPWTGGDGNIQYF.

The J gene is TRBJ1-2, the V gene TRBV9; D gene ambiguous. Germline values: CDR1 SGDLS, CDR2 YYNGEE. This CDR3 region has 14 residues. Between the trimmed V and J ends, which lost 0 bases and 5 bases, there was a span of 11 bases. In DNA form, the CDR3 reads TGTGCCAGCAGCGTAGCTACAGAGAGTTATGGCTACACCTTC. Its translation: CASSVATESYGYTF.

The chain combines TRBV7-9 with TRBJ2-7; D ambiguous. Germline assignment: CDR1 SEHNR and CDR2 FQNEAQ (reference sequence). Trimming stripped 1 base from V and 6 bases from J, with 10 bases between. The CDR3 spans 13 residues. The DNA for the CDR3 is TGTGCCAGCAGCTTAGAGTTTCTCCCCGAGCAGTACTTC. As protein: CASSLEFLPEQYF.

In nucleotides, the CDR3 is TGTGCCAGCAGCCCCCACGGAAGGTCAGATACGCAGTATTTT. This codes for CASSPHGRSDTQYF. This sequence joins TRBV7-2 and TRBJ2-3; no reliable D call. Germline V CDR1 and CDR2: SGHTA, FQGNSA. Trimming pared 5 bases from V and 4 bases from J, leaving 13 bases between. This CDR3 is built from 14 residues.

This clone has just a few counts. The chain combines TRBV2 with TRBJ2-6; D is ambiguous. The ends were cut back, 8 bases at V and 1 base at J, with 18 bases in the middle. The CDR3 length is 17 residues. The germline CDR1 and CDR2 sequences are SNHLY and FYNNEI. The CDR3 reads CASLFGRTGSGANVLTF. In nucleotides, the CDR3 is TGTGCCAGCCTATTCGGACGGACGGGTTCTGGGGCCAACGTCCTGACTTTC. Variable domain in full (rest from reference TRBV2 and TRBJ2-6): EPEVTQTPSHQVTQMGQEVILRCVPISNHLYFYWYRQILGQKVEFLVSFYNNEISEKSEIFDDQFSVERPDGSNFTLKIRSTKLEDSAMYFCASLFGRTGSGANVLTFGAGSRLTVL.